Listed here are 5 T cell receptor beta chains from one sample, sequenced in a study of monozygotic twins with inflammatory bowel disease. TCRdb re-called the 5' RACE reads; one entry per CDR3 protein, DNA not given. The sample holds around 100,000 distinct CDR3 sequences. The specimen was blood. All receptors come from a human donor with ulcerative colitis or Crohn's disease, or a healthy co-twin of an affected twin (not recorded which).

The chain's CDR3 is CASRGEVDTQYF. The chain carries TRBV5-6 and TRBJ2-3; as DNA is missing, the TRBD2 call by TCRdb cannot be tested. This CDR3 spans 12 amino acids. Germline lookup yields CDR1 SGHDT and CDR2 YYEEEE.

This chain joins TRBV5-1 and TRBJ2-3; there is no DNA to check the TCRdb D call of TRBD2. The CDR3 loop spans 14 amino acids. The germline V gene has CDR1 SGHRS and CDR2 YFSETQ. The CDR3 sequence: CASSLVGTTDTQYF.

The J gene is TRBJ2-3, the V gene TRBV28. CDR1 is MDHEN, CDR2 SYDVKM, per germline. This CDR3 region has 14 residues. CDR3 sequence reads: CASSFGDLTDTQYF. Full variable domain (remainder filled in from reference TRBV28 and TRBJ2-3): DVKVTQSSRYLVKRTGEKVFLECVQDMDHENMFWYRQDPGLGLRLIYFSYDVKMKEKGDIPEGYSVSREKKERFSLILESASTNQTSMYLCASSFGDLTDTQYFGPGTRLTVL.

The chain has TRBV10-3 and TRBJ2-3; as DNA is missing, the TRBD2 call by TCRdb cannot be tested. Germline CDR1 reads ENHRY; CDR2 reads SYGVKD. This CDR3 region has 15 residues. This CDR3 is CAYRTSGTSTDTQYF.

V usage is TRBV7-2 and J usage is TRBJ2-1. Per the germline V gene, CDR1 is SGHTA and CDR2 is FQGNSA. CDR3 length: 13 amino acids. The CDR3 loop reads CASSLNTYNEQFF.